This T cell receptor beta chain was obtained from a study of tumor-infiltrating lymphocytes in primary liver carcinoma. Study-wide context: The study obtained roughly 3.65 to 7.5 million productive TCRbeta reads per sample, similar across tissue types.

The CDR3 is made up of 15 amino acids. The V gene's germline CDR1 is LGHNA and CDR2 YNFKEQ. On this clonotype: The junction departs from germline at one end; a sequencing error may be responsible.

They got blood RNA out of unsorted whole blood and also pulled out germline DNA. Chronic HBV infection, which was untreated, was present in the patients. Production of TCR beta cDNA used approximately 480 ng total RNA together with a constant-region primer. Each TCR beta library was derived from three nested multiplex PCR rounds that employed slightly modified ARM-PCR. Primers for the first two PCR rounds were TRBV1-TRBV30 forward primers and a C-beta reverse primer (approximately 9 cycles per round). MiXCR, run by TCRdb on the multiplex PCR reads, gives a single entry per CDR3 protein. Seen here are around 170,000 distinct CDR3 sequences, over 50% observed once, and the top ten hold around 74%.

This TCR came from a man between 40 and 49 years old with primary liver carcinoma and hepatitis B virus infection. This sequence joins TRBV4-2 and TRBJ1-2; possible D gene TRBD1, 6 bases. Sequencing was carried out using peripheral blood. The CDR3 DNA reads as TGTGCCAACAGCCAAGTCCAGGGGCAGGGCTATGGCTACACCTTC. Protein product: CANSQVQGQGYGYTF.